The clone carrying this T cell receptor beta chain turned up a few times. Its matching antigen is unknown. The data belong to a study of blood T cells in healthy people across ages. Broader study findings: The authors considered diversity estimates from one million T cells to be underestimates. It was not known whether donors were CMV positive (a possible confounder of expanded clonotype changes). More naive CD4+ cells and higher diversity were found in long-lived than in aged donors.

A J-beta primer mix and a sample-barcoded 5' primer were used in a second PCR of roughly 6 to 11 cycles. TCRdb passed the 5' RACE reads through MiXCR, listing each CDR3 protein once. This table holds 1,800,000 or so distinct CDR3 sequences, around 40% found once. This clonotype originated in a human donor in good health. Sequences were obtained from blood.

CDR3 nucleotide sequence: TGTGCCAGCAGTTTTTGGCGACAAGAGACCCAGTACTTC. It translates to CASSFWRQETQYF. This chain links TRBV12-3 or TRBV12-4 with TRBJ2-5, with D unclear. CDR3 size: 13 residues. V was clipped by 3 bases and J by 2 bases, with 7 bases between them.